This TCR beta chain was documented in a study of blood T cell repertoires in COVID-19. Study as a whole: Donors in the United States, Italy and Spain gave samples during acute or convalescent COVID-19. T cells, B-cell-depleted T cells, or PBMCs supplied cDNA or gDNA.

Source study methods: Amplification of reference gene primers provided the estimated nucleated cell counts. Sequenced by immunoSEQ multiplex PCR; TCRdb stores in-frame clones only, minus some. That table is the source of V, J and clone size, and D and trimming were worked out from the DNA. The sample carries roughly 28,000 clones, about 90% recorded once. In germline, CDR1 is SGHKS, CDR2 YYEKEE (reference sequence). The germline V and J ends were trimmed by 3 bases and 2 bases, with 11 bases remaining between them. The CDR3 is 14 residues long. The chain employs TRBV5-5 and TRBJ1-2; D is perhaps TRBD1 (6 bases). Source material: peripheral blood. The sequence was collected from a human donor in a cohort sampled during active COVID-19. This chain's CDR3 is CASSSSGGNYGYTF. CDR3 DNA sequence: TGTGCCAGCAGCTCTTCTGGGGGCAACTATGGCTACACCTTC. The complete variable domain, with remaining parts taken from reference TRBV5-5 and TRBJ1-2, reads DAGVTQSPTHLIKTRGQQVTLRCSPISGHKSVSWYQQVLGQGPQFIFQYYEKEERGRGNFPDRFSARQFPNYSSELNVNALLLGDSALYLCASSSSGGNYGYTFGSGTRLTVV.